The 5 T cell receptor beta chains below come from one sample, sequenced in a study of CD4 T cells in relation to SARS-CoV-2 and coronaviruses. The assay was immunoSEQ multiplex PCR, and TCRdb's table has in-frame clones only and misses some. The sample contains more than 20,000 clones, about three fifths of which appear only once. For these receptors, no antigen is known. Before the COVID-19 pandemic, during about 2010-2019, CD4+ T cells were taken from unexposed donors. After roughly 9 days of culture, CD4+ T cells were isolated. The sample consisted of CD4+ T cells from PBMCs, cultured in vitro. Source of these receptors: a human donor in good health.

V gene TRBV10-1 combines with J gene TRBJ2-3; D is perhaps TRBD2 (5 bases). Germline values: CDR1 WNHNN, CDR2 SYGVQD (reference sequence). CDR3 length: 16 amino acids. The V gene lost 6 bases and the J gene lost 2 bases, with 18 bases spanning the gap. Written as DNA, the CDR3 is TGCGCCAGCAGCCAAGGACCCGCGGGTTCCACAGATACGCAGTATTTT. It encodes CASSQGPAGSTDTQYF.

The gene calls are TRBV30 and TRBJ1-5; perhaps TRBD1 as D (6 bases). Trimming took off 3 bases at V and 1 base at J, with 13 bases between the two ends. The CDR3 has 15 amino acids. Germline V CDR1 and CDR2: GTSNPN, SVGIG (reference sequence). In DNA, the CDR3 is TGTGCCTGGAGGGGTTCGGGGACAAGCAATCAGCCCCAGCATTTT. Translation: CAWRGSGTSNQPQHF.

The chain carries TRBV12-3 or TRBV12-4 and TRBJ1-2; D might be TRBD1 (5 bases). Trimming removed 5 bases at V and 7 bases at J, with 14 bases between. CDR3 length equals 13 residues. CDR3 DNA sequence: TGTGCCAGCAGTCCCGAGAGGGGACGTGGCTACACCTTC. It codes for CASSPERGRGYTF.

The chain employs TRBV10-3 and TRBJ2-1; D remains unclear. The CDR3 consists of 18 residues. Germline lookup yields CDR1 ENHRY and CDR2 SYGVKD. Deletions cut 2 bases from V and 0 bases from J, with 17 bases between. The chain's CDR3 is CAISEGVSSRSSYNEQFF. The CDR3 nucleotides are TGTGCCATCAGTGAGGGAGTTAGCTCAAGGAGCTCCTACAATGAGCAGTTCTTC.

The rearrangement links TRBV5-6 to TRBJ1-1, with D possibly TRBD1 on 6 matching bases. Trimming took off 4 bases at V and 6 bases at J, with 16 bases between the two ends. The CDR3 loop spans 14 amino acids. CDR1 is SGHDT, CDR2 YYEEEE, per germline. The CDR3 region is CASSAQGGRSEAFF. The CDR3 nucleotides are TGTGCCAGCAGCGCACAAGGGGGGCGTTCTGAAGCTTTCTTT.